One T cell receptor (beta chain) is described in this entry. Antigen unknown. This entry comes from a study of T-cell reconstitution after alpha-beta-depleted transplantation in children. V was cut by 0 bases and J by 3 bases, with 12 bases left in between. Looked up from germline, CDR1 is SGDLS and CDR2 is YYNGEE. The CDR3 is made up of 15 amino acids. Study findings and constraints: T-cell counts and diversity at one year post-transplant came mainly from newly produced T cells. It was reported that alpha-beta T cells came from several hundred expanded graft clones (about two months after transplant).

Preparation of the TCRbeta library was carried out with unique molecular identifiers. One entry per CDR3 protein results from TCRdb running MiXCR on the PCR reads. The sample records tens of thousands of distinct CDR3 sequences, 11% to 15% being singletons. Sequenced here: PBMCs, mostly from graft donor cells, sampled 180 days after TCRalphabeta/CD19-depleted stem cell transplant. The sequence was collected from a male patient aged 2 to 10 who had a stem cell transplant for acute lymphoblastic leukemia, so the T cells may come from the graft donor. The chain carries TRBV9 and TRBJ2-5; D is unresolved. The DNA of the CDR3 is TGTGCCAGCAGCGTAGGGCGTGAGTTCGAAGAGACCCAGTACTTC. Its translation: CASSVGREFEETQYF.